This entry lists 13 T cell receptor beta chains sequenced from one sample in a study of cytomegalovirus exposure and HLA in healthy donors. The PCR employed 60 Vbeta primers together with 13 Jbeta primers. Method: immunoSEQ multiplex PCR; TCRdb's copy keeps in-frame clones and lacks some. The top ten clones hold less than 5.5% of a sample with 150,000 to 200,000 clones, more than 60% of them seen once. What was sequenced was PBMCs. Receptors originate from a male donor in good health and CMV-seronegative.

The rearrangement joins TRBV19 to TRBJ2-7; D is ambiguous. Trimming removed 1 base from V and 2 bases from J, with 12 bases in between. Germline assignment: CDR1 LNHDA and CDR2 SQIVND (reference sequence). The CDR3 covers 15 residues. Here the CDR3 reads CASSIGYSNTYEQYF. The CDR3 nucleotides read TGTGCCAGTAGTATAGGATACTCGAATACCTACGAGCAGTACTTC.

This chain uses TRBV7-2 with TRBJ2-3, with D tentatively TRBD1 (5 bases). Trimming took 4 bases from V and 8 from J, leaving 10 bases between them. The germline CDR1 and CDR2 sequences are SGHTA and FQGNSA. This CDR3 contains 12 residues. The CDR3 DNA follows: TGTGCCAGCAGCTATTCTGGGGCTACGCAGTATTTT. This codes for CASSYSGATQYF. Filled out from reference TRBV7-2 and TRBJ2-3, the complete variable domain reads GAGVSQSPSNKVTEKGKDVELRCDPISGHTALYWYRQSLGQGLEFLIYFQGNSAPDKSGLPSDRFSAERTGGSVSTLTIQRTQQEDSAVYLCASSYSGATQYFGPGTRLTVL.

V is TRBV9 and J is TRBJ2-3; D gene ambiguous. Germline loops: CDR1 SGDLS, CDR2 YYNGEE. Trimming shortened V by 0 bases and J by 4 bases, and 9 bases separated the two germline ends. The CDR3 length is 14 residues. CDR3 nucleotides: TGTGCCAGCAGCGTAGGCGGTACGGCAGATACGCAGTATTTT. The encoded protein is CASSVGGTADTQYF.

The V call is TRBV5-4, the J call TRBJ1-5; no firm D call. The V and J ends lost 4 bases and 4 bases respectively, with 12 bases between them. There are 14 residues in the CDR3. Germline V gives CDR1 SGHNT, CDR2 YYREEE (reference sequence). Here the CDR3 reads CASSQAPLNQPQHF. The CDR3 DNA follows: TGTGCCAGCAGCCAGGCGCCATTAAATCAGCCCCAGCATTTT.

The CDR3 loop reads CASSPRGGASQPQHF. DNA of the CDR3: TGTGCCAGCAGCCCTCGTGGGGGGGCTAGTCAGCCCCAGCATTTT. The chain is built from TRBV9 and TRBJ1-5; TRBD1 is a possible D gene (6 bases). Looked up from germline, CDR1 is SGDLS and CDR2 is YYNGEE. Trimming stripped 4 bases from V and 6 bases from J, with 17 bases between. This CDR3 has 15 amino acids.

The chain has TRBV7-9 and TRBJ1-2; a weak D match, TRBD1 (6 bases). Germline V gives CDR1 SEHNR, CDR2 FQNEAQ (reference sequence). This CDR3 is 14 amino acids long. Trimming pared 5 bases from V and 2 bases from J, leaving 12 bases between. The CDR3 spells CASSPGTQNYGYTF. CDR3 DNA sequence: TGTGCCAGCAGCCCCGGGACACAAAACTATGGCTACACCTTC. The full variable domain, its missing parts supplied by reference TRBV7-9 and TRBJ1-2, is DTGVSQNPRHKITKRGQNVTFRCDPISEHNRLYWYRQTLGQGPEFLTYFQNEAQLEKSRLLSDRFSAERPKGSFSTLEIQRTEQGDSAMYLCASSPGTQNYGYTFGSGTRLTVV.

This chain uses TRBV21-1 with TRBJ1-6. TRBV21-1 is termed a pseudogene. The CDR3 is made up of 15 amino acids. CDR3 region: CASSKALAGRSPLHF. CDR3 nucleotides: TGTGCCAGCAGCAAAGCGCTAGCGGGGCGGTCACCCCTCCACTTT.

The V call is TRBV5-6, the J call TRBJ2-5; possible D gene TRBD2, 5 bases. The ends were cut back, 0 bases at V and 2 bases at J, with 8 bases in the middle. The CDR3 is 14 residues long. The germline CDR1 and CDR2 sequences are SGHDT and YYEEEE. The CDR3 protein is CASSLGGAQETQYF. The CDR3 region has the DNA TGTGCCAGCAGCTTGGGGGGAGCACAAGAGACCCAGTACTTC.

This chain uses TRBV4-1 with TRBJ2-1; 8 nucleotides line up with TRBD2. The trim removed 7 bases at V and 1 base at J, leaving 6 bases unmatched. Germline assignment: CDR1 MGHRA and CDR2 YSYEKL. CDR3 length: 15 residues. Written as DNA, the CDR3 is TGCGCCAGCACCCTCCGACTAGCGTCCTACAATGAGCAGTTCTTC. Translating it yields CASTLRLASYNEQFF.

V usage is TRBV11-3 and J usage is TRBJ1-2; TRBD1 matches 8 bases. V dropped 5 bases and J dropped 4; count of bases not matched to a gene: 3. Germline CDR1 reads SGHNT; CDR2 reads YENEEA. The CDR3 length is 13 residues. CDR3 amino acids: CASSLGQGYGYTF. CDR3 DNA sequence: TGTGCCAGCAGCCTCGGACAGGGCTATGGCTACACCTTC.

This chain links TRBV30 with TRBJ2-7; 12 bases are a match to TRBD2. After removal of 2 bases from V and 5 bases from J, the junction contained 7 bases not matched to a gene. This CDR3 has 15 amino acids. Germline V gene sequence: CDR1 GTSNPN, CDR2 SVGIG (reference sequence). CDR3 coding DNA: TGTGCCTGGAGTAAACCGACTAGCGGGAGACACGAGCAGTACTTC. Protein sequence: CAWSKPTSGRHEQYF.

This chain joins TRBV19 and TRBJ1-1, with 7 bases that match TRBD1. Trimming removed 5 bases from V and 1 base from J; junction bases left unmatched: 4. The germline V gene encodes CDR1 LNHDA and CDR2 SQIVND (reference sequence). CDR3 length: 14 residues. The CDR3 DNA follows: TGTGCCAGTAGTCACGGGACAGCGAACACTGAAGCTTTCTTT. This codes for CASSHGTANTEAFF.

The count of this clone is one. V and J are TRBV4-1 and TRBJ1-6; D ambiguous. V lost 2 bases to trimming and J lost 10 bases, with 12 bases between them. The CDR3 is 14 amino acids. CDR1 MGHRA and CDR2 YSYEKL come from the germline V gene. The CDR3 reads CASSQYSGGSPLHF. As DNA, the CDR3 is TGCGCCAGCAGCCAATACTCTGGAGGATCACCCCTCCACTTT.